This T cell receptor beta chain was recovered during a study of PD-1 blockade in classical Hodgkin lymphoma (dated by TCRdb to 2019 to 2021). Regarding the complete study: Nivolumab dosing was 3 mg/kg intravenously every 2 weeks, continuing until either disease progression or unacceptable toxicity. The study used CyTOF and TCR beta sequencing to define a peripheral blood immune signature of response to PD-1 blockade in classical Hodgkin lymphoma. The investigation overall reported the following: Trial patients achieving complete response had baseline diversity similar to newly diagnosed patients, whereas partial responders and progressors had significantly lower diversity. Lower diversity was seen in patients whose nivolumab began less than 1 year after ASCT, and these patients were left out of later analyses so that immune reconstitution would not confound the results. By C4D1, a significant rise was seen in CD4+ TCR diversity but not in CD8+ TCR diversity (p=0.0027 vs p=0.16), and the rise was most apparent among complete responders (p=0.02). Baseline TCR diversity was reported to be lower in newly diagnosed patients than in healthy donors and to be lower still in relapsed/refractory patients. The study was limited to a single clinical trial cohort, and causes of repertoire differences, possibly disease activity or prior therapy, remained undefined.

This clone registers as medium-sized (0.01 to 0.1%) within its sample. The clone's antigen remains unknown. Per-base quality was not reported, and no clone a single base away is much larger than it. The Qiagen DNeasy kit was used to extract genomic DNA both from unsorted PBMCs and from the negatively selected CD4+ and CD8+ fractions. TCR beta CDR3 regions were subjected to amplification by immunoSEQ multiplex PCR with primers that anneal to V and J segments. A synthetic immune receptor repertoire was used to minimize amplification bias, and any remaining bias was removed computationally after sequencing. The study's own analysis went as follows. Custom Python scripts were used to quantify repertoire diversity as the Shannon entropy index. Unsorted, CD4+ and CD8+ repertoires were examined separately, except in combined analyses, for which CD4+ and CD8+ sequences were merged in silico. A clone counted as expanded when the clone's frequency after treatment rose at least 2-fold relative to C1D1, and clones undetected at baseline were given a pseudocount of 0.5. Singleton clones were defined as clones with 0 or 1 copy at C1D1, and non-singleton clones were defined as clones with 2 or more copies. Clones expanded in unsorted samples were labelled as CD4+, CD8+ or unknown by matching protein sequences in sorted samples from the same patient. Wilcoxon tests were applied to paired samples to test diversity changes from C1D1 to C4D1. In its TCRdb copy, this immuneACCESS table keeps in-frame sequences only and misses some clones. Where compared with another copy, unresolved V genes explain less than half of these, and the others have no known cause. That table is the source of V, J and clone size, and D and trimming were worked out from the DNA. Across this sample there are tens of thousands of clones, with about four fifths seen only once. Around 18% of the sample comes from the top ten.

The CDR1 and CDR2 encoded by the germline V gene are SQVTM and ANQGSEA. The CDR3 holds 13 amino acids from the cysteine to the phenylalanine. CDR3 DNA is the only sequence kept; it has 39 bases, read in frame from the first base. The germline ends are 15 bases apart after V is trimmed by 5 bases and J by 7 bases. The time point label on this specimen signifies: cycle 4 day 1 (C4D1), after more than 5 weeks of nivolumab. Every trial patient had relapsed following autologous stem cell transplantation, and prior brentuximab vedotin exposure was what differed among cohorts A, B and C. The trial cohort was composed of about 58 patients with relapsed/refractory classical Hodgkin lymphoma, for whom complete response, partial response or progressive disease was recorded as best overall response. In the multi-cohort phase II CheckMate 205 trial, trial patients received single-agent nivolumab. Best overall response was determined by an independent review committee according to the 2007 International Working Group response criteria. Trial PBMCs were obtained immediately prior to nivolumab initiation (C1D1) and on therapy at cycle 2 day 1 and cycle 4 day 1. Peripheral blood was collected in 8 mL Vacutainer Cell Preparation Tubes, from which PBMCs were isolated by centrifugation and then cryopreserved.

The sequencing here drew on peripheral blood mononuclear cells (PBMCs), taken before the fourth cycle of nivolumab. The chain is assembled from TRBV29-1 and TRBJ1-5, and the D gene may be TRBD1, 6 bases matching. The TCR comes from a human donor with classical Hodgkin lymphoma. At the DNA level, the sequence is TGCAGCGTTCTCCAGGGGTCGGGACAGCCCCAGCATTTT. Translated, this is CSVLQGSGQPQHF. With the rest looked up from the reference TRBV29-1 and TRBJ1-5 genes rather than sequenced, the full variable domain is SAVISQKPSRDICQRGTSLTIQCQVDSQVTMMFWYRQQPGQSLTLIATANQGSEATYESGFVIDKFPISRPNLTFSTLTVSNMSPEDSSIYLCSVLQGSGQPQHFGDGTRLSIL.